Below are 29 T cell receptor beta chains sequenced from a single sample in a study of cytomegalovirus exposure and HLA in healthy donors. PCR amplification relied on 60 Vbeta primers (plus 13 Jbeta primers). Profiled with immunoSEQ multiplex PCR; TCRdb holds only in-frame clones, not every one. The sample records around 150,000 clones, just under 80% being singletons. What was sequenced was PBMCs. Every receptor here comes from a woman in her forties or fifties in good health and CMV-seronegative.

In its sample, this clone was seen a few times. J is TRBJ2-3 and V is TRBV7-3; 8 nucleotides match TRBD2. Germline V CDR1 and CDR2: SGHTA, FQGTGA. The CDR3 runs 12 residues. J was trimmed by 6 bases and V by 4 bases; bases with no gene match: 0. The CDR3 loop is CASSSGGDTQYF. The CDR3 nucleotides are TGTGCCAGCAGCTCGGGGGGGGATACGCAGTATTTT.

This clone was picked up a small number of times. This chain links TRBV2 with TRBJ2-7; TRBD1 matches 7 bases. V gave up 5 bases and J gave up 6 bases; unmatched junction bases: 7. The CDR3 contains 13 residues. CDR1 is SNHLY and CDR2 is FYNNEI in the germline V gene. CDR3 in DNA: TGTGCCAGCAGTTTTACAGGGGTTGGCGAGCAGTACTTC. Amino acids: CASSFTGVGEQYF.

This chain connects TRBV5-6 to TRBJ2-7; D unclear. With 2 bases removed from V and 0 bases from J, the gap between germline ends came to 15 bases. Per germline, CDR1 SGHDT and CDR2 YYEEEE. The CDR3 is 16 residues long. The CDR3 DNA reads as TGTGCCAGCAGCTTACCCGGGTCTCCGAGCTCCTACGAGCAGTACTTC. Residues: CASSLPGSPSSYEQYF.

This clone was seen just once. The chain links TRBV11-2 to TRBJ2-5; maybe TRBD2 (5 bases). The ends were cut back, 1 base at V and 5 bases at J, with 14 bases in the middle. The CDR3 covers 15 residues. Germline loops: CDR1 SGHAT, CDR2 FQNNGV. CDR3 in amino acids: CASSLGTPRGETQYF. The CDR3, as DNA: TGTGCCAGCAGCTTAGGGACTCCCCGAGGGGAGACCCAGTACTTC.

The count of this clone is one. The genes are TRBV7-3 and TRBJ1-1, with D tentatively TRBD1 (5 bases). V was cut by 4 bases and J by 3 bases, with 27 bases left in between. Germline CDR1 and CDR2: SGHTA and FQGTGA. CDR3 length: 19 amino acids. The CDR3 sequence: CASSSSGHPNRRVDTEAFF. For the CDR3, the DNA is TGTGCCAGCAGCTCGAGTGGACATCCAAATCGCCGGGTCGACACTGAAGCTTTCTTT. Variable domain in full (rest from reference TRBV7-3 and TRBJ1-1): GAGVSQTPSNKVTEKGKYVELRCDPISGHTALYWYRQSLGQGPEFLIYFQGTGAADDSGLPNDRFFAVRPEGSVSTLKIQRTERGDSAVYLCASSSSGHPNRRVDTEAFFGQGTRLTVV.

Regarding this clone: The identical CDR3 is also encoded by other nucleotide sequences in the sample. For the CDR3, the DNA is TGTGCCAGCAGTTACTCGCAGGGGGTGAGCACAGATACGCAGTATTTT. Its translation is CASSYSQGVSTDTQYF. The chain is built from TRBV6-5 and TRBJ2-3, with 7 bases matching TRBD1. Looked up from germline, CDR1 is MNHEY and CDR2 is SVGAGI. CDR3 length equals 16 residues. Unmatched junction bases numbered 3, after V lost 0 bases and J lost 0 bases.

J is TRBJ2-7 and V is TRBV9, with D hard to call. CDR1 SGDLS and CDR2 YYNGEE come from the germline V gene. V lost 0 bases and J lost 2, with 12 bases in between. CDR3 size: 15 residues. The CDR3 protein is CASSVGQVGAYEQYF. The CDR3 bases are TGTGCCAGCAGCGTAGGGCAGGTAGGCGCCTACGAGCAGTACTTC.

This clone was observed a single time. V usage is TRBV9 and J usage is TRBJ2-1; weak D call: TRBD2 (6 bases). Trimming cost V 4 bases and J 5 bases, with 22 bases left between them. This CDR3 spans 17 amino acids. Germline CDR1 reads SGDLS; CDR2 reads YYNGEE. The CDR3 spells CASSPWGLAEFDNEQFF. The CDR3 bases are TGTGCCAGCAGCCCGTGGGGTTTAGCGGAATTTGACAATGAGCAGTTCTTC.

V is TRBV6-1 and J is TRBJ1-1; D perhaps matches TRBD1 (6 bases). The germline CDR1 and CDR2 sequences are MNHNS and SASEGT. This CDR3 contains 14 residues. V gave up 3 bases and J gave up 7 bases, with 15 bases separating them. CDR3 residues: CASSDVVGTSEAFF. The CDR3 coding sequence is TGTGCCAGCAGTGATGTCGTTGGGACAAGTGAAGCTTTCTTT.

This chain connects TRBV5-6 to TRBJ2-2; tentatively, D is TRBD2 (5 bases). Trimming took off 4 bases at V and 0 bases at J, with 10 bases between the two ends. The CDR3 runs 15 residues. CDR1 and CDR2 from the germline V gene are SGHDT and YYEEEE. The CDR3 loop reads CASSHAGTNTGELFF. Written as DNA, the CDR3 is TGTGCCAGCAGCCACGCCGGGACGAACACCGGGGAGCTGTTTTTT.

J is TRBJ2-5 and V is TRBV5-5; D uncertain. The DNA end favors TRBJ2-7, so the J call may be wrong. The CDR3 covers 15 residues. CDR1 and CDR2 from the germline V gene are SGHKS and YYEKEE (reference sequence). The chain's CDR3 is CASSWFDNEPYEQYF. The CDR3 coding sequence is TGTGCCAGCAGCTGGTTCGATAACGAACCGTACGAGCAGTACTTC.

The chain employs TRBV12-5 and TRBJ2-5; maybe TRBD2 (6 bases). In germline, CDR1 is LGHNT, CDR2 FRNRAP. The length of the CDR3 is 17 residues. Trimming took off 1 base at V and 5 bases at J, with 20 bases between the two ends. The DNA of the CDR3 is TGTGCTAGTGGTTTGGCAGGGACTTCCGGTGGTATCGAGACCCAGTACTTC. Its translation: CASGLAGTSGGIETQYF.

This clone was counted between two and nine times. The chain couples TRBV7-9 to TRBJ2-1; D remains unclear. Trimming left V 2 bases short and J 13 bases short, with 9 bases between. Germline-derived CDR1 and CDR2 are SEHNR and FQNEAQ (reference sequence). CDR3 length equals 11 residues. CDR3 sequence: CASSLTLYQFF. The DNA for the CDR3 is TGTGCCAGCAGCTTAACCCTATACCAGTTCTTC. The full variable domain, rest sourced from reference TRBV7-9 and TRBJ2-1, is DTGVSQNPRHKITKRGQNVTFRCDPISEHNRLYWYRQTLGQGPEFLTYFQNEAQLEKSRLLSDRFSAERPKGSFSTLEIQRTEQGDSAMYLCASSLTLYQFFGPGTRLTVL.

This chain joins TRBV5-1 and TRBJ1-2; D perhaps matches TRBD1 (5 bases). Per germline, CDR1 SGHRS and CDR2 YFSETQ. V was clipped by 0 bases and J by 2 bases, with 8 bases between them. The CDR3 has 14 amino acids. The DNA for the CDR3 is TGCGCCAGCAGCTTGGGACAGCAGAACTATGGCTACACCTTC. It translates to CASSLGQQNYGYTF.

The J gene is TRBJ1-1, the V gene TRBV25-1; D is uncertain. The CDR3 covers 15 residues. CDR1 MGHDK and CDR2 SYGVNS come from the germline V gene. V lost 4 bases to trimming and J lost 1 base, with 13 bases between them. The CDR3 spells CASSAPPRQNTEAFF. In DNA form, the CDR3 reads TGTGCCAGCAGTGCCCCCCCACGACAGAACACTGAAGCTTTCTTT.

V usage is TRBV7-9 and J usage is TRBJ2-1; TRBD2 agrees at 12 bases. Germline V gene lookup returns CDR1 SEHNR and CDR2 FQNEAQ (reference sequence). There are 15 residues in the CDR3. After removal of 5 bases from V and 4 bases from J, the junction contained 3 bases not matched to a gene. CDR3 residues: CASSILAGGYNEQFF. The CDR3 DNA reads TGTGCCAGCAGCATACTAGCGGGAGGATACAATGAGCAGTTCTTC.

This clone was picked up one time. The chain couples TRBV10-3 to TRBJ1-4, with TRBD1 as a possible D gene (5 bases). V was trimmed by 4 bases and J by 6 bases, leaving 9 bases between them. Germline values: CDR1 ENHRY, CDR2 SYGVKD. This CDR3 contains 13 residues. Here the CDR3 DNA reads TGTGCCATCAGTGCAGGGAAGGATGAAAAACTGTTTTTT. Protein: CAISAGKDEKLFF.

This chain joins TRBV7-8 and TRBJ2-2, with D unresolved. Per germline, CDR1 SGHVS and CDR2 FQNEAQ. CDR3 length: 15 residues. V gave up 1 base and J gave up 0 bases, with 6 bases separating them. Here the CDR3 DNA reads TGTGCCAGCAGCTTAGGGCCCACGAACACCGGGGAGCTGTTTTTT. This encodes CASSLGPTNTGELFF.

The chain couples TRBV6-1 to TRBJ2-7, with 7 positions matching TRBD1. This CDR3 is 16 amino acids long. The ends lost 2 bases at V and 0 bases at J; junction bases unmatched: 7. Germline loops: CDR1 MNHNS, CDR2 SASEGT. CDR3 sequence: CASSEHGTEYSYEQYF. CDR3 in DNA: TGTGCCAGCAGTGAACACGGGACAGAGTACTCCTACGAGCAGTACTTC.

The V call is TRBV19, the J call TRBJ2-2, with a possible D match to TRBD2 (5 bases). The CDR3 consists of 15 residues. The ends were cut back, 7 bases at V and 1 base at J, with 13 bases in the middle. The germline V gene encodes CDR1 LNHDA and CDR2 SQIVND (reference sequence). The CDR3 nucleotides read TGTGCCAGTACCCCGGACTTGGGGAACACCGGGGAGCTGTTTTTT. Translating it yields CASTPDLGNTGELFF.

The V call is TRBV6-1, the J call TRBJ2-6; no reliable D call. Trimming cost V 8 bases and J 1 base, with 6 bases left between them. The CDR3 extends over 13 amino acids. Germline V gives CDR1 MNHNS, CDR2 SASEGT. The CDR3: CASGLSGANVLTF. DNA of the CDR3: TGTGCCAGCGGCCTTTCTGGGGCCAACGTCCTGACTTTC.

V usage is TRBV11-2 and J usage is TRBJ1-6; tentative D call: TRBD1 (5 bases). V lost 3 bases and J lost 8, with 8 bases in between. The CDR3 runs to 13 residues. CDR1 and CDR2 (germline): SGHAT, FQNNGV. This chain's CDR3 is CASSFRDYSPLHF. The CDR3 bases are TGTGCCAGCAGCTTTAGGGACTATTCACCCCTCCACTTT.

V gene TRBV7-2 combines with J gene TRBJ1-2; no definite D call. CDR3 size: 14 residues. The V end was cut by 1 base, the J end by 6 bases, with 12 bases between. Germline V gene lookup returns CDR1 SGHTA and CDR2 FQGNSA. CDR3 nucleotides: TGTGCCAGCAGCTTAGTAACAGTTAGTAATGGCTACACCTTC. Protein sequence: CASSLVTVSNGYTF.

V gene TRBV5-1 combines with J gene TRBJ2-1; tentatively, D is TRBD2 (6 bases). V lost 1 base and J lost 2, with 10 bases in between. CDR1 SGHRS and CDR2 YFSETQ come from the germline V gene. The CDR3 sequence is 15 residues long. The DNA for the CDR3 is TGCGCCAGCAGCTTGACTAGCCCCGCCTACAATGAGCAGTTCTTC. Amino acids: CASSLTSPAYNEQFF. Drawing the rest from reference TRBV5-1 and TRBJ2-1, the complete variable domain is KAGVTQTPRYLIKTRGQQVTLSCSPISGHRSVSWYQQTPGQGLQFLFEYFSETQRNKGNFPGRFSGRQFSNSRSEMNVSTLELGDSALYLCASSLTSPAYNEQFFGPGTRLTVL.

This chain links TRBV11-1 with TRBJ1-1; 7 bases are shared with TRBD1. Germline trimming cut 4 bases from V and 4 bases from J; bases unmatched to any gene: 9. The CDR3 totals 15 residues. Germline V gene data show CDR1 as SGHAT and CDR2 as FQDESV (reference sequence). CDR3 region: CASSSRQGVVTEAFF. The CDR3 region has the DNA TGTGCCAGCAGCTCTCGGCAGGGGGTTGTCACTGAAGCTTTCTTT.

The chain's CDR3 is CATTRGGSTDTQYF. CDR3 sequence (DNA): TGTGCCACTACTAGAGGGGGAAGCACAGATACGCAGTATTTT. V and J are TRBV15 and TRBJ2-3, with D possibly being TRBD1 (6 bases). Trimming took off 9 bases at V and 0 bases at J, with 13 bases between the two ends. The CDR3 is 14 amino acids. Germline V CDR1 and CDR2: LNHNV, YYDKDF (reference sequence).

The V gene is TRBV6-5, the J gene TRBJ2-1; the D is unclear. The CDR3 runs to 15 residues. Germline loops: CDR1 MNHEY, CDR2 SVGAGI. V dropped 0 bases and J dropped 0 bases, with 6 bases sitting between them. CDR3 in DNA: TGTGCCAGCAGTTACTCGAGCGCCTCCTACAATGAGCAGTTCTTC. Encoded protein: CASSYSSASYNEQFF.

The chain recombines TRBV4-1 with TRBJ2-7; 7 bases fit TRBD1. Germline V gene sequence: CDR1 MGHRA, CDR2 YSYEKL. V gave up 3 bases and J gave up 4 bases; unmatched junction bases: 3. The CDR3 runs 13 residues. The CDR3 is CASSQIQGYEQYF. In DNA form, the CDR3 reads TGCGCCAGCAGCCAGATACAGGGGTACGAGCAGTACTTC.

This clone was seen once. This chain joins TRBV15 and TRBJ1-3; D is uncertain. Trimming removed 7 bases from V and 6 bases from J, with 16 bases in between. Per germline, CDR1 LNHNV and CDR2 YYDKDF (reference sequence). The CDR3 has 14 amino acids. The chain's CDR3 is CATTIDMMANTIYF. CDR3 sequence (DNA): TGTGCCACCACCATAGACATGATGGCAAACACCATATATTTT.